The 20 T cell receptor beta chains below come from one sample, sequenced in a study of HIV-infected patients and healthy controls. All unsorted peripheral T cells were captured because whole blood was used without fractionation. Alpha and beta constant-region primers primed reverse transcription of around 500 ng RNA. Each of the alpha and beta chains got its own library through chain-specific third strand synthesis with indices. TCRdb reprocessed the 5' RACE reads via MiXCR and lists one record per CDR3 protein. The repertoire holds about 6,000 distinct CDR3 sequences, with about 10% as singletons. Here the sequenced sample was blood, taken before antiretroviral therapy. The receptors were gathered from an adult with HIV infection.

This chain joins TRBV6-5 and TRBJ2-1; the match to TRBD2 covers 12 bases. Germline V gene data show CDR1 as MNHEY and CDR2 as SVGAGI. Trimming cost V 6 bases and J 14 bases; bases outside gene matches: 5. The CDR3 extends over 12 amino acids. CDR3 coding DNA: TGTGCCAGCAGACCGACTAGCGGGGGCGAGTTCTTC. Translation gives CASRPTSGGEFF.

This chain links TRBV5-1 with TRBJ2-4; D gene uncertain. The CDR3 contains 15 residues. CDR1 and CDR2 from the germline V gene are SGHRS and YFSETQ. The V gene lost 4 bases and the J gene lost 1 base, with 12 bases spanning the gap. CDR3 bases: TGCGCCAGCAGCCCCACGGCTCGGGCCAAAAACATTCAGTACTTC. It translates to CASSPTARAKNIQYF.

This clonotype is labeled medium-sized. The rearrangement links TRBV6-1 to TRBJ2-3, with TRBD2 identical over 8 bases. The CDR3 has 14 residues. Losses at the gene ends were 3 bases for V and 2 bases for J; bases not matched to a gene: 1. CDR1 and CDR2 from the germline V gene are MNHNS and SASEGT. The CDR3 nucleotides are TGTGCCAGCAGTGAGCGGGGGGACACAGATACGCAGTATTTT. Translating gives CASSERGDTDTQYF.

This clonotype is labeled as medium-sized. The V and J genes are TRBV20-1 and TRBJ1-5, with D perhaps matching TRBD1 (5 bases). The germline V gene has CDR1 DFQATT and CDR2 SNEGSKA (reference sequence). CDR3 length equals 14 residues. The DNA for the CDR3 is TGCAGGGCGGAAGGGACGGATAGCAATCAGCCCCAGCATTTT. It encodes CRAEGTDSNQPQHF.

V usage is TRBV7-4 and J usage is TRBJ1-3; D is uncertain. Germline CDR1 is SGHVT and CDR2 is SQSDAQ. The CDR3 runs to 14 residues. V was shortened by 1 base and J by 4 bases, with 8 bases between the two germline ends. In DNA, the CDR3 is TGTGCCAGCAGCTTAGGGGGATCCGGAAACACCATATATTTT. This gives the protein CASSLGGSGNTIYF.

This clonotype is medium-sized in the sample. V gene TRBV20-1 combines with J gene TRBJ1-4, with D possibly being TRBD1 (6 bases). V dropped 0 bases and J dropped 8 bases, with 13 bases sitting between them. CDR1 is DFQATT, CDR2 SNEGSKA, per germline (reference sequence). The CDR3 runs 14 residues. The CDR3 sequence: CSARDRGRWEKLFF. The CDR3 DNA sequence: TGCAGTGCTAGAGATCGGGGGCGGTGGGAAAAACTGTTTTTT.

This clonotype is medium-sized. The chain joins TRBV6-5 to TRBJ1-5; D is unresolved. The germline gives CDR1 MNHEY, CDR2 SVGAGI. Trimming took 4 bases from V and 3 from J, leaving 7 bases between them. The CDR3 runs to 13 residues. CDR3 bases: TGTGCCAGCAGTTGGACCTACAATCAGCCCCAGCATTTT. It is translated as CASSWTYNQPQHF.

This clonotype is deemed medium-sized. The J gene is TRBJ2-2, the V gene TRBV6-5, with no clear D. Germline CDR1 reads MNHEY; CDR2 reads SVGAGI. The CDR3 is 14 residues long. V dropped 2 bases and J dropped 2 bases, with 6 bases sitting between them. CDR3 DNA sequence: TGTGCCAGCAGTTACAGCAGTAACACCGGGGAGCTGTTTTTT. Amino acid sequence: CASSYSSNTGELFF.

The chain is built from TRBV4-2 and TRBJ2-2, with 8 bases identical to TRBD2. Germline V lookup: CDR1 LGHNA, CDR2 YNFKEQ. The CDR3 contains 18 residues. With V trimmed by 5 bases and J by 4 bases, 15 bases remained unmatched. The CDR3: CASSSGLADLGVTGELFF. The CDR3 DNA reads as TGTGCCAGCAGCTCCGGACTAGCAGATTTAGGCGTCACCGGGGAGCTGTTTTTT.

This clonotype was seen only a few times. The V and J genes are TRBV28 and TRBJ1-3; D is unresolved. The CDR3 is made up of 16 amino acids. Trimming removed 4 bases at V and 4 bases at J, with 17 bases between. The germline gives CDR1 MDHEN, CDR2 SYDVKM. The CDR3 coding sequence is TGTGCCAGCAGTTCCCCAGGAATCGGTTCGGGAAACACCATATATTTT. Protein: CASSSPGIGSGNTIYF.

The chain recombines TRBV7-6 with TRBJ2-3; weak D call: TRBD1 (6 bases). The V gene's germline CDR1 is SGHVS and CDR2 FNYEAQ. The germline V and J ends were trimmed by 4 bases and 4 bases, with 12 bases remaining between them. The CDR3 spans 14 residues. CDR3 sequence (DNA): TGTGCCAGCAGCTCTCAGACAGGCCCAGATACGCAGTATTTT. It translates to CASSSQTGPDTQYF.

Judged by abundance, this clonotype is medium-sized. J is TRBJ2-3 and V is TRBV21-1; TRBD2 was called by the table and not checked on the DNA. TRBV21-1 is classified as a pseudogene. The CDR3 runs 17 residues. CDR3 region: CASSKTYRELTTDTQYF. CDR3 DNA sequence: TGTGCCAGCAGCAAAACTTATCGGGAGCTTACCACAGATACGCAGTATTTT.

The chain is built from TRBV29-1 and TRBJ2-1; D remains ambiguous. The CDR3 runs 12 residues. Deletions cut 5 bases from V and 1 base from J, with 6 bases between. Germline CDR1 SQVTM, CDR2 ANQGSEA. The CDR3 protein is CSVIHSYNEQFF. CDR3 DNA: TGCAGCGTTATCCATTCCTACAATGAGCAGTTCTTC.

The V and J genes are TRBV18 and TRBJ2-7, with a possible D match to TRBD1 (6 bases). Germline V lookup: CDR1 KGHSH, CDR2 LQKENI. The germline V and J ends were trimmed by 2 bases and 2 bases, with 10 bases remaining between them. The CDR3 has 14 residues. The CDR3 reads CASSPSQGTYEQYF. The CDR3 DNA reads TGTGCCAGCTCACCATCACAGGGCACCTACGAGCAGTACTTC.

By sample fraction, this clonotype is medium-sized (0.01 to 0.1%). This chain links TRBV4-1 with TRBJ2-3; 8 bases fit TRBD2. The CDR3 sequence is 13 residues long. Germline loops: CDR1 MGHRA, CDR2 YSYEKL. V lost 4 bases to trimming and J lost 5 bases; unmatched junction nucleotides: 2. Here the CDR3 DNA reads TGCGCCAGCAGCCGGACTAGCCAAGATACGCAGTATTTT. Translating it yields CASSRTSQDTQYF.

In nucleotides, the CDR3 is TGTGCCAGCAGGGCCCCCGGACACCAGAGAAACAATCAGCCCCAGCATTTT. Its translation: CASRAPGHQRNNQPQHF. This chain connects TRBV6-1 to TRBJ1-5, with a possible D match to TRBD1 (5 bases). CDR3 length: 17 amino acids. Trimming cost V 6 bases and J 3 bases, with 21 bases left between them. Germline V gene sequence: CDR1 MNHNS, CDR2 SASEGT.

Ten or more counts support this clonotype. The V and J genes are TRBV23-1 and TRBJ2-2; 11 bases agree with TRBD1. TRBV23-1 is marked as an open reading frame, function uncertain. The length of the CDR3 is 16 residues. The ends lost 11 bases at V and 4 bases at J; junction bases unmatched: 12. Here the CDR3 reads CARLYPGQGVTGELFF. The CDR3 bases are TGCGCCCGACTTTACCCGGGACAGGGGGTCACCGGGGAGCTGTTTTTT.

By its share, this clonotype is medium-sized. The V call is TRBV3-1, the J call TRBJ1-5; TRBD1 matches 10 bases. Per the germline V gene, CDR1 is LGHDT and CDR2 is YNNKEL (reference sequence). This CDR3 comprises 18 residues. Unmatched junction bases numbered 16, after V lost 3 bases and J lost 8 bases. CDR3 region: CASSQSGTGESLVKPQHF. In DNA form, the CDR3 reads TGTGCCAGCAGCCAGTCCGGGACAGGGGAAAGTTTGGTCAAGCCCCAGCATTTT.

By share, this clonotype ranks as medium-sized. The genes are TRBV7-8 and TRBJ2-3; no clear D. V was trimmed by 5 bases and J by 1 base, leaving 7 bases between them. Looked up from germline, CDR1 is SGHVS and CDR2 is FQNEAQ. The CDR3 spans 13 residues. The CDR3 spells CASSRLRTDTQYF. CDR3 DNA: TGTGCCAGCAGCCGACTCCGCACAGATACGCAGTATTTT.

This clonotype was counted only a few times. This rearrangement joins TRBV11-2 to TRBJ2-5; D is unresolved. The germline V and J ends were trimmed by 5 bases and 1 base, with 8 bases remaining between them. Germline loops: CDR1 SGHAT, CDR2 FQNNGV. The CDR3 spans 13 residues. The CDR3: CASSREVQETQYF. The CDR3 DNA sequence: TGTGCCAGCAGCAGAGAGGTCCAAGAGACCCAGTACTTC.